This T cell receptor beta chain was identified in a study of blood T cell repertoires in COVID-19. Study details: Sample material is recorded as cDNA or gDNA derived from T cells, B-cell-depleted T cells, or PBMCs.

Methods used by the authors: For nucleated cells, counts were estimated from reference gene primer amplification. Libraries were prepared by immunoSEQ multiplex PCR; TCRdb keeps only in-frame clonotypes and omits some of them. V, J and clone size are taken as reported in that table, and D and trimming were inferred from the DNA itself. The sample yields fewer than 200,000 clones, about 90% seen once. The V gene's germline CDR1 is SQVTM and CDR2 ANQGSEA. This CDR3 has 11 amino acids. The V end lost 7 bases, the J end lost 1 base, and 7 bases lay between the germline ends. The chain carries TRBV29-1 and TRBJ2-5; possibly TRBD2 for D (5 bases). The source material was peripheral blood. The source of this sequence is a man between 40 and 49 years old with active or convalescent COVID-19. CDR3 nucleotide sequence: TGCAGCGGGAGGCTCCAAGAGACCCAGTACTTC. Amino acids: CSGRLQETQYF.